Following are 19 T cell receptor beta chains from one sample sequenced in a study of identical twins. TCRdb redid the calling of the 5' RACE reads with MiXCR, one entry per CDR3 protein. The sample lists 1,800,000 or so distinct CDR3 sequences, less than 40% occurring once. The specimen sequenced was cord blood. These receptors originate from a newborn girl in good health.

This clonotype was counted at least ten times. This CDR3 reads CASSQGQNTGELFF. In nucleotides, the CDR3 is TGTGCCAGCAGCCAAGGACAGAACACCGGGGAGCTGTTTTTT. The chain joins TRBV3-1 to TRBJ2-2, with unresolved D. The germline V gene encodes CDR1 LGHDT and CDR2 YNNKEL (reference sequence). The V gene lost 1 base and the J gene lost 1 base, with 4 bases spanning the gap. This CDR3 is 14 amino acids long. The full variable domain, its missing parts supplied by reference TRBV3-1 and TRBJ2-2, is DTAVSQTPKYLVTQMGNDKSIKCEQNLGHDTMYWYKQDSKKFLKIMFSYNNKELIINETVPNRFSPKSPDKAHLNLHINSLELGDSAVYFCASSQGQNTGELFFGEGSRLTVL.

Only a few counts were recorded for this clonotype. The chain has TRBV6-2 or TRBV6-3 and TRBJ1-5; no reliable D call. There are 13 residues in the CDR3. With 2 bases removed from V and 14 bases from J, the gap between germline ends came to 16 bases. CDR1 is MNHEY and CDR2 is SVGEGT in the germline V gene. CDR3 residues: CASSYDPPGIKHF. As DNA, the CDR3 is TGTGCCAGCAGTTACGACCCCCCCGGAATCAAGCATTTT.

The rearrangement links TRBV11-2 to TRBJ2-5; 9 bases match TRBD2. Germline-derived CDR1 and CDR2 are SGHAT and FQNNGV. The CDR3 totals 15 residues. Trimming removed 3 bases from V and 11 bases from J; junction bases left unmatched: 13. The CDR3 reads CASSFGLAYGNEQYF. The CDR3 nucleotides read TGTGCCAGCAGCTTCGGACTAGCGTATGGCAATGAGCAGTACTTC.

Only a few counts were recorded for this clonotype. The chain uses TRBV20-1 and TRBJ2-1; tentative D call: TRBD2 (6 bases). The V gene lost 0 bases and the J gene lost 0 bases, with 18 bases spanning the gap. CDR1 DFQATT and CDR2 SNEGSKA come from the germline V gene (reference sequence). The CDR3 length is 18 residues. The CDR3 loop reads CSARDLSEGRSSYNEQFF. CDR3 nucleotide sequence: TGCAGTGCTAGAGATCTGTCGGAGGGACGGAGCTCCTACAATGAGCAGTTCTTC.

V gene TRBV3-1 combines with J gene TRBJ2-7, with a weak D call TRBD2 (6 bases). CDR1 LGHDT and CDR2 YNNKEL come from the germline V gene (reference sequence). This CDR3 is built from 15 residues. V was trimmed by 4 bases and J by 7 bases, leaving 20 bases between them. CDR3 region: CASSRLGLRAWEQYF. The CDR3, as DNA: TGTGCCAGCAGCCGATTGGGACTCAGGGCCTGGGAGCAGTACTTC.

The chain carries TRBV20-1 and TRBJ2-1, with 14 positions matching TRBD2. V was pared by 0 bases and J by 9 bases, with 4 bases of the junction left unmatched. CDR1 and CDR2 (germline): DFQATT, SNEGSKA (reference sequence). CDR3 size: 15 residues. Written as DNA, the CDR3 is TGCAGTGCTAGAGACCGGACTAGCGGGGGGCCTGAGCAGTTCTTC. Amino acids: CSARDRTSGGPEQFF.

The chain recombines TRBV19 with TRBJ1-1; 8 positions agree with TRBD1. Trimming at V came to 9 bases and at J to 2 bases, leaving 8 bases not matched to a gene. Germline loops: CDR1 LNHDA, CDR2 SQIVND (reference sequence). The CDR3 is made up of 14 amino acids. CDR3 residues: CASHRDRFNTEAFF. In DNA form, the CDR3 reads TGTGCCAGCCACCGGGACAGGTTCAACACTGAAGCTTTCTTT.

Concerning this clonotype itself: A much larger clone lies one base from this, so it may be a read error. The V gene is TRBV4-2, the J gene TRBJ2-7; D is unresolved. TRBJ2-1 explains the end of the DNA better; the J call may be wrong. Germline V lookup: CDR1 LGHNA, CDR2 YNFKEQ. This CDR3 has 14 residues. CDR3 nucleotide sequence: TGTGCCAGCAGCCAAGATCGCCCTTCCTACGAGCAGTTCTTC. It codes for CASSQDRPSYEQFF.

This sequence joins TRBV20-1 and TRBJ2-5; 12 bases line up with TRBD2. After removal of 2 bases from V and 0 bases from J, the junction contained 1 base not matched to a gene. CDR1 and CDR2 from the germline V gene are DFQATT and SNEGSKA (reference sequence). This CDR3 is built from 15 residues. The CDR3 nucleotides read TGCAGTGCTAGAAGACTAGCGGGGGACCAAGAGACCCAGTACTTC. Protein sequence: CSARRLAGDQETQYF.

The CDR3 DNA sequence: TGTGCCAGCAGTGAGGCAGAAACTGCGGGACTCTCTAATATGGAGACCCAGTACTTC. Encoded protein: CASSEAETAGLSNMETQYF. J is TRBJ2-5 and V is TRBV2; perhaps TRBD2 as D (6 bases). Per germline, CDR1 SNHLY and CDR2 FYNNEI. V shed 3 bases and J shed 5 bases, with 28 bases lying between them. The CDR3 loop spans 19 amino acids.

The chain recombines TRBV7-2 with TRBJ1-1, with a possible D match to TRBD1 (6 bases). Trimming shortened V by 3 bases and J by 4 bases, and 15 bases separated the two germline ends. Germline V gives CDR1 SGHTA, CDR2 FQGNSA. This CDR3 is 15 amino acids long. The CDR3 sequence: CASSFYGGQVTEAFF. CDR3 nucleotide sequence: TGTGCCAGCAGCTTTTACGGGGGGCAAGTCACTGAAGCTTTCTTT.

The DNA of the CDR3 is TGTGCCACCAGCCATGGACTAGCGGGAGTTTCCTACAATGAGCAGTTCTTC. Translating gives CATSHGLAGVSYNEQFF. This rearrangement joins TRBV15 to TRBJ2-1, with 13 nucleotides matching TRBD2. The J segment lost 1 base and the V segment lost 5 bases, leaving 5 bases of the junction unmatched. This CDR3 region has 17 residues. Per germline, CDR1 LNHNV and CDR2 YYDKDF (reference sequence).

The chain recombines TRBV5-1 with TRBJ2-5, with 13 bases fitting TRBD2. CDR1 SGHRS and CDR2 YFSETQ come from the germline V gene. The CDR3 is 15 residues long. The V segment lost 3 bases and the J segment 11 bases; nucleotides outside the gene matches: 10. The DNA for the CDR3 is TGCGCCAGCAGCTCGACTAGCGGGAGGATGAATGAGCAGTACTTC. This gives the protein CASSSTSGRMNEQYF.

This clonotype came up a few times. V and J are TRBV4-1 and TRBJ2-5; 11 positions match TRBD2. V was clipped by 1 base and J by 4 bases; unmatched bases: 2. Germline CDR1 is MGHRA and CDR2 is YSYEKL. The CDR3 consists of 15 residues. The CDR3 loop reads CASSQATSGGETQYF. CDR3 bases: TGCGCCAGCAGCCAAGCAACTAGCGGGGGAGAGACCCAGTACTTC.

The chain uses TRBV12-3 or TRBV12-4 and TRBJ2-1; TRBD1 is a possible D gene (5 bases). The V end was cut by 4 bases, the J end by 13 bases, with 17 bases between. This CDR3 comprises 13 residues. The DNA for the CDR3 is TGTGCCAGCAGTTCAGGGTACCAAGAGACCCAGTTCTTC. Its protein product is CASSSGYQETQFF.

This clonotype appeared a few times. This chain links TRBV13 with TRBJ2-1; D remains unclear. CDR3 length equals 17 residues. Germline V gene data show CDR1 as PRHDT and CDR2 as FYEKMQ (reference sequence). V was clipped by 5 bases and J by 3 bases, with 20 bases between them. As DNA, the CDR3 is TGTGCCAGCAGCGCAGGCTTAGCACCGCAGAGCTACAATGAGCAGTTCTTC. Translated: CASSAGLAPQSYNEQFF.

This clonotype was counted only a few times. This rearrangement joins TRBV12-3 or TRBV12-4 to TRBJ1-5; TRBD1 is a possible D gene (5 bases). CDR3 length: 14 amino acids. V lost 3 bases, J lost 1 base, and 7 bases lay in between. CDR3 bases: TGTGCCAGCAGTTTTCGGACAAGCAATCAGCCCCAGCATTTT. This translates into CASSFRTSNQPQHF.

This clonotype was seen more than once but under ten times. V and J are TRBV4-2 and TRBJ1-5; D not certain. V shed 0 bases and J shed 0 bases, with 6 bases lying between them. This CDR3 comprises 15 residues. Germline loops: CDR1 LGHNA, CDR2 YNFKEQ. CDR3 protein: CASSQEYDSNQPQHF. The CDR3 DNA reads as TGTGCCAGCAGCCAAGAGTACGATAGCAATCAGCCCCAGCATTTT.

The CDR3 reads CASSAGSVSGETQYF. The CDR3 coding sequence is TGCGCCAGCAGCGCGGGAAGCGTTTCGGGAGAGACCCAGTACTTC. The V gene is TRBV5-1, the J gene TRBJ2-5; TRBD2 might be the D (6 bases). From germline, CDR1 is SGHRS and CDR2 YFSETQ. V was pared by 4 bases and J by 4 bases, with 17 bases between. The CDR3 is 15 residues long.